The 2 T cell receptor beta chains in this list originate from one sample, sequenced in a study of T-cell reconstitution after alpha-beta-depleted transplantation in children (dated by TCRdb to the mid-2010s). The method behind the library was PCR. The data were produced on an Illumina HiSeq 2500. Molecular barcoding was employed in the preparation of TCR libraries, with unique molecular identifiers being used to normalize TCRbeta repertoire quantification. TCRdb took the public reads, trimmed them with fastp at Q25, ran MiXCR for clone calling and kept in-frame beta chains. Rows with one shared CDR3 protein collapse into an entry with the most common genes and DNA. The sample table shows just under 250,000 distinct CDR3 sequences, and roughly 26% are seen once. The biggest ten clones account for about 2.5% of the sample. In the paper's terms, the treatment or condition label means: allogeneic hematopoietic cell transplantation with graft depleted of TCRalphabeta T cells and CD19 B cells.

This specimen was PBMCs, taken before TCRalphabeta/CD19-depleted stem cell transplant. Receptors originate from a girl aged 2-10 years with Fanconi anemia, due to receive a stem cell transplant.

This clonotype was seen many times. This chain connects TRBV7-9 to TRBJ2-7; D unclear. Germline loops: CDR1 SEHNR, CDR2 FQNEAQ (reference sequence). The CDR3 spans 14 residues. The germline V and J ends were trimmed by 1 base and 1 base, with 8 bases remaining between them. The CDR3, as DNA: TGTGCCAGCAGCTTAGAGGCAGGTTCCTACGAGCAGTACTTC. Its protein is CASSLEAGSYEQYF.

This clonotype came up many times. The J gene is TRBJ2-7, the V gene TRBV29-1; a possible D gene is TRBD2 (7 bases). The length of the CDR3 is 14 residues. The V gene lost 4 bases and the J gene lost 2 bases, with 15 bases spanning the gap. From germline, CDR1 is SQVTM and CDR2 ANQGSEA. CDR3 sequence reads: CSVGGGGLTYEQYF. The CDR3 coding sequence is TGCAGCGTTGGGGGGGGCGGGCTTACCTACGAGCAGTACTTC.